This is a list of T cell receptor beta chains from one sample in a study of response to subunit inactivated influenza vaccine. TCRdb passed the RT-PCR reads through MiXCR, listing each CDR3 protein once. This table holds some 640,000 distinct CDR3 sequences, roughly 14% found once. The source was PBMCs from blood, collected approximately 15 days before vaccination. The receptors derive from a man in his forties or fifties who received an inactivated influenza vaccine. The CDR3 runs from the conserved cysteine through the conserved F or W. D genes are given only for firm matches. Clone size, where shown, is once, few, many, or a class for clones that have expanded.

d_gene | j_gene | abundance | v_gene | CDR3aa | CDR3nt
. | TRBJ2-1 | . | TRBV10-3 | CAISQQGGPREQFF | TGTGCCATCAGTCAGCAGGGGGGGCCCCGGGAGCAGTTCTTC
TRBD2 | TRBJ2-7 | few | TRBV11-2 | CASSQIRLAGLYEQYF | TGTGCCAGCAGCCAAATTCGACTAGCGGGGCTATACGAGCAGTACTTC
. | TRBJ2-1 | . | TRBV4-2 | CASSQAGEFAEQFF | TGTGCCAGCAGCCAGGCAGGAGAGTTCGCCGAGCAGTTCTTC
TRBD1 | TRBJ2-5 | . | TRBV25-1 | CASSLQGPGGETQYF | TGTGCCAGCAGTCTACAGGGGCCTGGGGGAGAGACCCAGTACTTC
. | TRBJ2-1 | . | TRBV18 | CASSPTHGVGLDEQFF | TGTGCCAGCTCACCAACCCACGGTGTGGGGTTGGATGAGCAGTTCTTC
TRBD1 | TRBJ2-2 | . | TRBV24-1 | CATRHRQGTGELFF | TGTGCCACCCGCCACCGACAGGGTACCGGGGAGCTGTTTTTT
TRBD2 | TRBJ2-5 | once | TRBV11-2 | CASSLGALAGGPLWETQYF | TGTGCCAGCAGCTTAGGGGCGCTAGCGGGGGGGCCGTTATGGGAGACCCAGTACTTC
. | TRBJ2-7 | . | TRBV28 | CASSLLQGSSYEQYF | TGTGCCAGCAGTTTATTGCAGGGTAGCTCCTACGAGCAGTACTTC
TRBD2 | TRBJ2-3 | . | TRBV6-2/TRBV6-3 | CASSQSGRAYTQYF | TGTGCCAGTTCTCAAAGCGGGAGGGCCTATACGCAGTATTTT
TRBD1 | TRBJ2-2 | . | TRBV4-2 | CASSRLDRDTGELFF | TGTGCCAGCAGCCGCCTCGACAGGGACACCGGGGAGCTGTTTTTT
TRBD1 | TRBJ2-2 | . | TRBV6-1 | CASSLRDSYTGELFF | TGTGCCAGCAGTCTCCGGGACAGCTACACCGGGGAGCTGTTTTTT
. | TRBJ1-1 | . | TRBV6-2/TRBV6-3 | CATGQTRNHEAFF | TGTGCCACCGGACAGACTAGAAACCACGAAGCTTTCTTT
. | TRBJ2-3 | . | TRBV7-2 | CASSLAAEPQYF | TGTGCCAGCAGCTTAGCAGCGGAGCCTCAGTATTTT
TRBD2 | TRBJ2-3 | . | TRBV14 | CASSHSRGEGQDTQYF | TGTGCCAGCAGCCACAGTCGCGGGGAGGGCCAAGATACGCAGTATTTT
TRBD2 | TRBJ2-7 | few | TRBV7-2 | CASRPSRTSRNEQYF | TGTGCCAGCAGACCTTCTAGGACTAGCCGCAACGAGCAGTACTTC
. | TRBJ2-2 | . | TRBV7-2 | CASSIGGLNTGELFF | TGTGCCAGCAGCATCGGGGGGCTTAACACCGGGGAGCTGTTTTTT
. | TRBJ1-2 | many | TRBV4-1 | CASRADSNYGYTF | TGCGCCAGCAGGGCGGACAGCAACTATGGCTACACCTTC
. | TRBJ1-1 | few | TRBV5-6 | CASSLNTGNQRNTEAFF | TGTGCCAGCAGCTTGAATACAGGGAATCAGAGGAACACTGAAGCTTTCTTT
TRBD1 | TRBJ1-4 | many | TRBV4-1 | CASSHSGTGDEKLFF | TGCGCCAGCAGCCATTCCGGGACAGGCGATGAAAAACTGTTTTTT
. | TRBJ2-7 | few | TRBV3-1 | CASSLNDREQYF | TGTGCCAGCAGCCTAAACGACAGGGAGCAGTACTTC
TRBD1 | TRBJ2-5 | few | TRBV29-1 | CSADRWETQYF | TGCAGCGCGGACAGGTGGGAGACCCAGTACTTC
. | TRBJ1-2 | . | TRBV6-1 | CASSPQGFGGYSF | TGTGCCAGCAGCCCACAGGGTTTCGGTGGCTACTCCTTC
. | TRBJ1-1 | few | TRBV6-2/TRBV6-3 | CASSYTGPAFF | TGTGCCAGCAGTTACACGGGACCCGCTTTCTTT
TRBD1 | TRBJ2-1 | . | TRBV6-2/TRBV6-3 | CASSYGTGGDEQFF | TGTGCCAGCAGTTACGGGACAGGTGGAGATGAGCAGTTCTTC
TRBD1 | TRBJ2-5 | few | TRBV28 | CASSFSYRGMEETQYF | TGTGCCAGCAGTTTTTCGTACAGGGGGATGGAAGAGACCCAGTACTTC
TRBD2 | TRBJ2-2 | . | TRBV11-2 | CASSLRRLAGEETGELFF | TGTGCCAGCAGCTTAAGGAGGCTAGCGGGAGAGGAAACCGGGGAGCTGTTTTTT
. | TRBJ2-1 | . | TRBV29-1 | CSVAPLNRVQGNEQFF | TGCAGCGTTGCCCCCTTAAACAGGGTTCAGGGCAATGAGCAGTTCTTC
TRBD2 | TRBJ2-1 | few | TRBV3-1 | CASSQEYSGESEQFF | TGTGCCAGCAGCCAAGAATACAGCGGGGAAAGTGAGCAGTTCTTC